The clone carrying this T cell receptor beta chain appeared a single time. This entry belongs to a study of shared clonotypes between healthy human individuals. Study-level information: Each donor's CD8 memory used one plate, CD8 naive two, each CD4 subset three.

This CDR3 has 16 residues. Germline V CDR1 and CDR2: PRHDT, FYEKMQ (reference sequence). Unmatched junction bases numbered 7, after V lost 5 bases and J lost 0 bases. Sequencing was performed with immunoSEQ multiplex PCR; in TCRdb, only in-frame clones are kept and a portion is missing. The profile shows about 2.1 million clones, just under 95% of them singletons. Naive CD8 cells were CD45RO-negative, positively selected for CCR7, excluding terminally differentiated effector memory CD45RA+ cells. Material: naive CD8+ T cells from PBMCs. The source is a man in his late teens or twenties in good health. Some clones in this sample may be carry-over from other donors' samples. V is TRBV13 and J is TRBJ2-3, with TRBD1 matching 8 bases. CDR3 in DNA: TGTGCCAGCAGCCTCCCCGGACAGGGAAGCACAGATACGCAGTATTTT. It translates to CASSLPGQGSTDTQYF. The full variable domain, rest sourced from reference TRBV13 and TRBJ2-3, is AAGVIQSPRHLIKEKRETATLKCYPIPRHDTVYWYQQGPGQDPQFLISFYEKMQSDKGSIPDRFSAQQFSDYHSELNMSSLELGDSALYFCASSLPGQGSTDTQYFGPGTRLTVL.